The 2 T cell receptor beta chains below all came from one sample that was sequenced in a study of chemoradiotherapy in HPV16-positive cancers. Using immunoSEQ multiplex PCR, the repertoire was profiled, and TCRdb retains in-frame clones only, with some absent. The sample includes roughly 32,000 clones, around 89% of them seen just once. The sequences come from blood, collected from a patient who underwent chemoradiotherapy. The source of these receptors is a human donor with HPV-associated anogenital cancer.

The V and J genes are TRBV9 and TRBJ2-3; D possibly corresponds to TRBD2 (6 bases). Trimming removed 4 bases from V and 0 bases from J, with 12 bases in between. The CDR3 is 15 amino acids. CDR1 is SGDLS and CDR2 is YYNGEE in the germline V gene. For the CDR3, the DNA is TGTGCCAGCAGCCGCCAGCGGGTTAGCACAGATACGCAGTATTTT. It encodes CASSRQRVSTDTQYF.

V and J are TRBV9 and TRBJ1-4; D gene ambiguous. Trimming pared 7 bases from V and 5 bases from J, leaving 12 bases between. Per germline, CDR1 SGDLS and CDR2 YYNGEE. CDR3 length: 13 residues. The CDR3 DNA follows: TGTGCCAGCGGCGGCGGGATCAATGAAAAACTGTTTTTT. It translates to CASGGGINEKLFF.